These T cell receptor beta chains were read from a single sample in a study of T cell repertoires in cytomegalovirus infection. TCRdb passed the reads through MiXCR, listing each CDR3 protein once. The data contain about 280,000 distinct CDR3 sequences, 20% to 25% of them singletons. For these receptors, no antigen is known. The sequencing used cultured PBMCs, collected from culture after CMV antigen stimulation. The receptor set was obtained from a human donor in good health (CMV status not recorded). Some clones in this sample may be carry-over from other donors' samples. CDR3s include the opening cysteine and the closing phenylalanine or tryptophan. The size field is filled for only some rows; it gives once, few, many or a size class.

>TRBJ2-6|-|TRBV5-4
CASGRRDGANVLTF
>TRBJ1-5|few|TRBV2
CASSADLQPQHF
>TRBJ2-5|many|TRBV7-2
CASSLGGVQETQYF
>TRBJ1-2|-|TRBV20-1
CSGRQKKDYGYTF
>TRBJ2-1|few|TRBV11-3
CASSLGTDNEQFF
>TRBJ2-1|-|TRBV19
CASSPGGQRDEQFF
>TRBJ1-2|many|TRBV7-2
CASSSARTGLRGYTF
>TRBJ2-5|-|TRBV5-4
CASSSRVGETQYF
>TRBJ1-5|many|TRBV30
CAWSVQGDQPQHF
>TRBJ2-1|-|TRBV7-2
CASSISRLDEQFF
>TRBJ1-5|many|TRBV12-3/TRBV12-4
CASRYYSNQPQHF
>TRBJ1-2|few|TRBV5-1
CASSAGQEPNYGYTF
>TRBJ2-1|-|TRBV24-1
CATSERRTGSIEQFF
>TRBJ1-1|few|TRBV7-2
CASSLISGMNTEAFF
>TRBJ2-1|-|TRBV20-1
CSASNQKTSGSYNEQFF
>TRBJ2-7|few|TRBV29-1
CSVLRSYEQYF
>TRBJ2-3|-|TRBV19
CACASGTSGPSTDTQYF
>TRBJ1-2|few|TRBV28
CASSSSRTGGIYGYTF
>TRBJ1-6|-|TRBV12-3/TRBV12-4
CASRQQGEGSPLHF
>TRBJ1-5|few|TRBV10-3
CAISLTGDSNQPQHF
>TRBJ2-1|few|TRBV4-1
CASSQRRTFNEQFF
>TRBJ1-5|-|TRBV28
CASSYGTAGDQPQHF
>TRBJ1-6|many|TRBV18
CATFNVGSPLHF
>TRBJ2-7|-|TRBV20-1
CSARGAYGQGGKNEQYF
>TRBJ1-2|many|TRBV7-2
CASSSSGDGIIYGYTF